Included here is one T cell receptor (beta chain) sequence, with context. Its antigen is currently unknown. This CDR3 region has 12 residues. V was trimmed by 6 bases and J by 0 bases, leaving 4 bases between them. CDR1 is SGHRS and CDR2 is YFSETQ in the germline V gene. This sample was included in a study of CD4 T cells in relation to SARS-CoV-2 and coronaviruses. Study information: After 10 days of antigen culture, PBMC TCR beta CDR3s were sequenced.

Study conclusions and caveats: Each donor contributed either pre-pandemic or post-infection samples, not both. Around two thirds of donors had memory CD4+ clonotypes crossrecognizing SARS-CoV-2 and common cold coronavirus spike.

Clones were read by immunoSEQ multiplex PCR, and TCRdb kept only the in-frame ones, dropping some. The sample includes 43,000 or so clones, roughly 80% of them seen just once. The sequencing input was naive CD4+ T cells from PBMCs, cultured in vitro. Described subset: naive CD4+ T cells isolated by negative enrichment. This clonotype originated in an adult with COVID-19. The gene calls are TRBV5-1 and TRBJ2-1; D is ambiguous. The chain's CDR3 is CASTRSYNEQFF. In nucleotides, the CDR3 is TGCGCCAGCACACGCTCCTACAATGAGCAGTTCTTC.